The T cell receptor (beta chain) described here comes from a study of blood T cell repertoires in COVID-19. Study summary: Samples taken during acute and convalescent COVID-19 were collected in the United States, Italy and Spain.

V was pared by 4 bases and J by 6 bases, with 3 bases of the junction left unmatched. The germline V gene encodes CDR1 SGHRS and CDR2 YFSETQ. The CDR3 is made up of 13 amino acids. In the study's own analysis: By means of reference gene primer amplification, nucleated cell counts were estimated. Sequencing was performed with immunoSEQ multiplex PCR; in TCRdb, only in-frame clones are kept and a portion is missing. V and J calls and clone size are given by that table; D and trimming were obtained from the DNA. This repertoire shows 200,000 or so clones, about 80% found once; its top ten account for approximately 2.9%.

The chain is built from TRBV5-1 and TRBJ2-1; TRBD1 agrees at 8 bases. The receptor's source is a woman in her twenties or thirties who had recovered from COVID-19. Sequenced: peripheral blood. The CDR3 spells CASSTDRGNEQFF. CDR3 nucleotides: TGCGCCAGCAGCACCGACAGGGGCAATGAGCAGTTCTTC.